These 32 T cell receptor beta chains share one sample of origin, sequenced in a study of blood T cells in healthy people across ages. A second PCR of about 6 to 11 cycles used a sample-barcoded 5' primer and a J-beta primer mix. TCRdb called the 5' RACE reads again in MiXCR, with one record for every CDR3 protein. The table includes 600,000 to 1,000,000 distinct CDR3 sequences, 20% to 30% detected once. The same specimen was also included in a second study, on T cells of mothers and their children.

The specimen was blood. These receptors all stem from a boy aged 5-17 years in good health.

CDR3 in amino acids: CSVAHGSGTGVGKQYF. The CDR3 nucleotides are TGCAGCGTTGCCCACGGGTCTGGGACAGGGGTTGGCAAGCAGTACTTC. The V call is TRBV29-1, the J call TRBJ2-7; 10 nucleotides line up with TRBD1. The CDR3 consists of 16 residues. V dropped 4 bases and J dropped 8; count of bases not matched to a gene: 17. CDR1 is SQVTM, CDR2 ANQGSEA, per germline.

This clonotype appeared a few times. The genes are TRBV29-1 and TRBJ2-3, with D perhaps matching TRBD1 or TRBD2 (6 bases each). Trimming took 1 base from V and 0 from J, leaving 8 bases between them. This CDR3 region has 14 residues. The germline V gene encodes CDR1 SQVTM and CDR2 ANQGSEA. The CDR3, as DNA: TGCAGCGTTGAAGGAGGGGGGAGCACAGATACGCAGTATTTT. This encodes CSVEGGGSTDTQYF.

The chain joins TRBV5-5 to TRBJ2-7, with D hard to call. The germline CDR1 and CDR2 sequences are SGHKS and YYEKEE (reference sequence). The CDR3 length is 14 residues. V dropped 2 bases and J dropped 0 bases, with 9 bases sitting between them. DNA for the CDR3: TGTGCCAGCAGCTTTGGCCCCAGCTCCTACGAGCAGTACGTC. Protein product: CASSFGPSSYEQYV.

This clonotype was observed a handful of times. The chain recombines TRBV4-1 with TRBJ1-5; no clear D gene. Per germline, CDR1 MGHRA and CDR2 YSYEKL. This CDR3 is 15 amino acids long. V was cut by 7 bases and J by 5 bases, with 18 bases left in between. The CDR3 protein is CASNPGADGYQPQHF. The CDR3 region has the DNA TGCGCCAGCAATCCAGGTGCTGACGGGTATCAGCCCCAGCATTTT.

CDR3 amino acids: CASRSPGTGSSYEQYF. Written as DNA, the CDR3 is TGTGCCAGCAGGTCCCCCGGGACTGGAAGCTCCTACGAGCAGTACTTC. V gene TRBV12-3 or TRBV12-4 combines with J gene TRBJ2-5; possible D gene TRBD2, 6 bases. Near its end, the DNA agrees better with TRBJ2-7, so the J call may be wrong. The CDR3 runs 16 residues.

This sequence joins TRBV7-2 and TRBJ2-1; no reliable D call. Looked up from germline, CDR1 is SGHTA and CDR2 is FQGNSA. This CDR3 region has 15 residues. Trimming shortened V by 2 bases and J by 2 bases, and 10 bases separated the two germline ends. CDR3 region: CASSLTPGTYNEQFF. In DNA form, the CDR3 reads TGTGCCAGCAGCTTAACGCCTGGGACCTACAATGAGCAGTTCTTC.

This chain joins TRBV28 and TRBJ2-7, with D perhaps TRBD1 (6 bases). Trimming took 1 base from V and 2 from J, leaving 12 bases between them. The CDR3 sequence is 15 residues long. Per the germline V gene, CDR1 is MDHEN and CDR2 is SYDVKM. CDR3 sequence reads: CASSLLSGAPYEQYF. The CDR3 nucleotides are TGTGCCAGCAGTTTATTATCAGGGGCCCCCTACGAGCAGTACTTC.

There are a few counts of this clonotype. V is TRBV28 and J is TRBJ2-7; 7 bases map to TRBD1. The V and J ends lost 5 bases and 2 bases, in that order; junction bases with no gene match: 6. Germline lookup yields CDR1 MDHEN and CDR2 SYDVKM. CDR3 length equals 14 residues. Written as DNA, the CDR3 is TGTGCCAGCAGTGCCCCTCAGGGGGCCTACGAGCAGTACTTC. Translated, it gives CASSAPQGAYEQYF.

The chain recombines TRBV7-8 with TRBJ2-2, with D hard to call. V lost 1 base to trimming and J lost 5 bases, with 11 bases between them. Germline CDR1 SGHVS, CDR2 FQNEAQ. CDR3 length: 15 residues. Written as DNA, the CDR3 is TGTGCCAGCAGCTTAGAAGCGACATATACCGGGGAGCTGTTTTTT. Protein: CASSLEATYTGELFF.

The table lists this clonotype with a few counts. The chain joins TRBV10-3 to TRBJ1-5; D is uncertain. The ends were cut back, 0 bases at V and 2 bases at J, with 8 bases in the middle. The CDR3 spans 15 residues. Germline V lookup: CDR1 ENHRY, CDR2 SYGVKD. The CDR3 here is CAISESAPGNQPQHF. In DNA, the CDR3 is TGTGCCATCAGTGAGTCGGCGCCTGGCAATCAGCCCCAGCATTTT.

This rearrangement joins TRBV20-1 to TRBJ2-5; possible D gene TRBD2, 5 bases. This CDR3 has 14 amino acids. CDR1 and CDR2 (germline): DFQATT, SNEGSKA (reference sequence). V lost 0 bases to trimming and J lost 5 bases, with 13 bases between them. As DNA, the CDR3 is TGCAGTGCTAGAGATTGGGGTCCGGGGGAGACCCAGTACTTC. Translation gives CSARDWGPGETQYF.

This clonotype was detected a few times. The genes are TRBV6-6 and TRBJ1-2; the match to TRBD1 covers 7 bases. Germline assignment: CDR1 MNHNY and CDR2 SVGAGI (reference sequence). CDR3 length: 15 amino acids. The V gene end was trimmed by 6 bases and the J gene end by 7 bases; junction bases not matched to a gene: 14. The CDR3 DNA follows: TGTGCCAGCAGCTTTCCCCGGGACAGCACTGGTGGCTACACCTTC. Encoded protein: CASSFPRDSTGGYTF.

This chain links TRBV29-1 with TRBJ2-3; 14 bases are a match to TRBD2. V lost 6 bases to trimming and J lost 6 bases; unmatched junction nucleotides: 8. Germline CDR1 SQVTM, CDR2 ANQGSEA. This CDR3 comprises 15 residues. The CDR3 nucleotides read TGCAGCGTCCCCGGACTAGCGGGGGGCGGGGATACGCAGTATTTT. Amino acid sequence: CSVPGLAGGGDTQYF.

CDR3 loop: CASINRDYLYEQYF. The CDR3 DNA is TGTGCCAGCATCAACCGGGACTACCTCTACGAGCAGTACTTC. The genes are TRBV27 and TRBJ2-7; 7 positions match TRBD2. Germline lookup yields CDR1 MNHEY and CDR2 SMNVEV (reference sequence). V lost 7 bases and J lost 3; bases outside the gene matches: 9. The CDR3 runs 14 residues.

This clonotype has more than one count but fewer than ten. J is TRBJ2-1 and V is TRBV7-9; 9 nucleotides align to TRBD2. The CDR3 runs 15 residues. V dropped 3 bases and J dropped 5; count of bases not matched to a gene: 5. Germline CDR1 reads SEHNR; CDR2 reads FQNEAQ (reference sequence). CDR3 region: CASSFSLAGNNEQFF. For the CDR3, the DNA is TGTGCCAGCAGCTTTTCGCTAGCGGGAAACAATGAGCAGTTCTTC.

The chain joins TRBV5-1 to TRBJ2-3; the match to TRBD2 covers 9 bases. The V and J ends lost 7 bases and 3 bases, in that order; junction bases with no gene match: 9. CDR3 length: 15 amino acids. The germline CDR1 and CDR2 sequences are SGHRS and YFSETQ. Written as DNA, the CDR3 is TGCGCCAGCCGCTCGGTAGCGGGAGTGACAGATACGCAGTATTTT. This gives the protein CASRSVAGVTDTQYF. Filled out from reference TRBV5-1 and TRBJ2-3, the complete variable domain reads KAGVTQTPRYLIKTRGQQVTLSCSPISGHRSVSWYQQTPGQGLQFLFEYFSETQRNKGNFPGRFSGRQFSNSRSEMNVSTLELGDSALYLCASRSVAGVTDTQYFGPGTRLTVL.

This clonotype was recorded a few times. The genes are TRBV7-2 and TRBJ1-6; 8 bases are shared with TRBD1. Germline CDR1 is SGHTA and CDR2 is FQGNSA. This CDR3 is 15 amino acids long. Unmatched junction bases numbered 5, after V lost 5 bases and J lost 5 bases. DNA for the CDR3: TGTGCCAGCAGCCAAAAGGGACAGGATAATTCACCCCTCCACTTT. It yields the protein CASSQKGQDNSPLHF.

This clonotype has a handful of counts. V and J are TRBV6-2 or TRBV6-3 and TRBJ2-1; D gene unclear. The germline V gene has CDR1 MNHEY and CDR2 SVGEGT. V gave up 2 bases and J gave up 6 bases, with 8 bases separating them. This CDR3 has 13 amino acids. The DNA of the CDR3 is TGTGCCAGCAGTTACACGGCTACCAATGAGCAGTTCTTC. Amino acid sequence: CASSYTATNEQFF.

This clonotype was observed a handful of times. This chain links TRBV4-1 with TRBJ2-7; TRBD1 agrees at 10 bases. Looked up from germline, CDR1 is MGHRA and CDR2 is YSYEKL. Trimming cost V 4 bases and J 5 bases; bases outside gene matches: 17. The CDR3 contains 18 residues. The CDR3 reads CASSLQVWTGGIFNEQYF. The CDR3 DNA sequence: TGCGCCAGCAGCCTCCAAGTCTGGACAGGGGGTATATTCAACGAGCAGTACTTC.

CDR3 amino acids: CSVEVLGINTGELFF. Written as DNA, the CDR3 is TGCAGCGTTGAAGTCTTGGGCATAAACACCGGGGAGCTGTTTTTT. This chain connects TRBV29-1 to TRBJ2-2; D uncertain. Germline V lookup: CDR1 SQVTM, CDR2 ANQGSEA. Trimming cost V 1 base and J 2 bases, with 11 bases left between them. This CDR3 has 15 amino acids.

Note on this clonotype: Germline is not matched at one junction end, which may reflect a read error. The chain recombines TRBV9 with TRBJ2-1, with a possible D match to TRBD1 (6 bases). This CDR3 is built from 17 residues. Germline CDR1 SGDLS, CDR2 YYNGEE. The CDR3 protein is CASSVGGGGSYYDEQFF. The CDR3 DNA reads TGTGCCAGCAGCGTAGGTGGGGGCGGGTCTTACTACGATGAGCAGTTCTTC. Using reference TRBV9 and TRBJ2-1 for the parts outside the CDR3, the full variable domain is DSGVTQTPKHLITATGQRVTLRCSPRSGDLSVYWYQQSLDQGLQFLIQYYNGEERAKGNILERFSAQQFPDLHSELNLSSLELGDSALYFCASSVGGGGSYYDEQFFGPGTRLTVL.

The V call is TRBV6-1, the J call TRBJ2-2, with 11 positions matching TRBD1. The germline CDR1 and CDR2 sequences are MNHNS and SASEGT. This CDR3 region has 16 residues. Trimming removed 5 bases from V and 3 bases from J; junction bases left unmatched: 5. CDR3: CASSPGQGADTGELFF. The CDR3 bases are TGTGCCAGCAGTCCAGGACAGGGGGCGGACACCGGGGAGCTGTTTTTT.

This clonotype was observed a few times. The gene calls are TRBV18 and TRBJ1-5; perhaps TRBD1 as D (6 bases). The germline V gene encodes CDR1 KGHSH and CDR2 LQKENI. Trimming cost V 6 bases and J 7 bases, with 13 bases left between them. The CDR3 has 13 residues. CDR3 residues: CASSPKQGQPQHF. The DNA for the CDR3 is TGTGCCAGCTCGCCAAAACAGGGACAGCCCCAGCATTTT.

The chain combines TRBV20-1 with TRBJ1-1, with a tentative D call TRBD1 (5 bases). The CDR3 has 18 residues. V was shortened by 5 bases and J by 0 bases, with 25 bases between the two germline ends. Germline loops: CDR1 DFQATT, CDR2 SNEGSKA (reference sequence). CDR3 nucleotides: TGCAGTGCTCGCAAAGAGGACACCCGGGGGTTTTTGAACACTGAAGCTTTCTTT. This gives the protein CSARKEDTRGFLNTEAFF.

J is TRBJ2-7 and V is TRBV13; 8 bases fit TRBD1. V was clipped by 3 bases and J by 2 bases; unmatched bases: 9. This CDR3 has 16 residues. Germline V gives CDR1 PRHDT, CDR2 FYEKMQ (reference sequence). The CDR3 nucleotides are TGTGCCAGCAGCTTGTTAAGGGACAGGACCCCCTACGAGCAGTACTTC. Its protein product is CASSLLRDRTPYEQYF.

The chain is built from TRBV18 and TRBJ1-6; 7 bases are shared with TRBD1. Per germline, CDR1 KGHSH and CDR2 LQKENI. This CDR3 contains 15 residues. After removal of 2 bases from V and 5 bases from J, the junction contained 3 bases not matched to a gene. CDR3 sequence: CASSPDGTDNSPLHF. The CDR3 coding sequence is TGTGCCAGCTCACCAGACGGGACAGATAATTCACCCCTCCACTTT.

This clonotype was seen a handful of times. J is TRBJ2-7 and V is TRBV29-1, with 7 bases matching TRBD1. The CDR3 extends over 14 amino acids. V shed 7 bases and J 4 bases; nucleotides not matched to a gene: 13. Germline loops: CDR1 SQVTM, CDR2 ANQGSEA. The CDR3 DNA sequence: TGCAGCGCCACGCCCCTCGACAGGGTGTACGAGCAGTACTTC. It specifies CSATPLDRVYEQYF.

This clonotype has at least ten counts. This sequence joins TRBV11-2 and TRBJ2-5; the D gene is possibly TRBD2 (7 bases). The end of the DNA aligns better with TRBJ2-1, so the J call may be wrong. Germline CDR1 is SGHAT and CDR2 is FQNNGV. This CDR3 is 14 amino acids long. This chain's CDR3 is CASSSSGGHNEQFF. The CDR3 DNA sequence: TGTGCCAGCAGCTCCTCCGGGGGGCATAATGAGCAGTTCTTC.

The chain is built from TRBV2 and TRBJ2-3, with 8 bases aligning to TRBD2. Germline V gene lookup returns CDR1 SNHLY and CDR2 FYNNEI. With 4 bases clipped from V and 1 base from J, the junction kept 10 bases outside the gene matches. CDR3 length equals 17 residues. The CDR3 protein is CASSGSSSGSGTDTQYF. The DNA of the CDR3 is TGTGCCAGCAGTGGCAGCTCGAGCGGGAGCGGCACAGATACGCAGTATTTT.

V gene TRBV7-9 combines with J gene TRBJ1-1, with 7 bases aligning to TRBD1. V trimming: 4 bases; J trimming: 8 bases; junction bases outside the gene matches: 4. CDR3 size: 12 residues. The germline V gene encodes CDR1 SEHNR and CDR2 FQNEAQ (reference sequence). The DNA for the CDR3 is TGTGCCAGCAGCTGGGAGACAGGGGAAGCTTTCTTT. It encodes CASSWETGEAFF.

This chain links TRBV27 with TRBJ2-7, with 10 bases matching TRBD1. The trim removed 4 bases at V and 6 bases at J, leaving 6 bases unmatched. Germline loops: CDR1 MNHEY, CDR2 SMNVEV (reference sequence). This CDR3 comprises 14 residues. The CDR3 protein is CASSYSGTGVEQYF. CDR3 DNA: TGTGCCAGCAGTTACTCCGGGACAGGGGTCGAGCAGTACTTC.

The rearrangement joins TRBV24-1 to TRBJ1-1; D uncertain. Germline CDR1 and CDR2: KGHDR and SFDVKD. The length of the CDR3 is 13 residues. V gave up 1 base and J gave up 1 base, with 3 bases separating them. CDR3 sequence: CATSDFPNTEAFF. In DNA, the CDR3 is TGTGCCACCAGTGATTTCCCGAACACTGAAGCTTTCTTT.